This passage covers 20 T cell receptor beta chains from one sample sequenced in a study of T cells in localized non-small cell lung cancer. TCRdb's copy holds only in-frame clones and misses some; the assay was immunoSEQ multiplex PCR. The repertoire holds 86,000 or so clones, approximately 84% seen once, with 2.5% to 3% in the top ten. The specimen was peripheral blood, collected before any cancer treatment. These receptors all stem from a man aged 40-75 years with stage I lung adenocarcinoma.

The V and J genes are TRBV25-1 and TRBJ1-6, with 7 positions matching TRBD1. The CDR3 extends over 13 amino acids. Germline assignment: CDR1 MGHDK and CDR2 SYGVNS. V lost 9 bases to trimming and J lost 9 bases; unmatched junction nucleotides: 8. The CDR3 DNA reads TGTGCCAGTACAAGGGGGCTTGGTTCACCCCTCCACTTT. This sequence encodes CASTRGLGSPLHF.

This clone has just one count. The chain couples TRBV5-8 to TRBJ1-5; the D gene is possibly TRBD1 (5 bases). Trimming removed 4 bases from V and 0 bases from J, with 14 bases in between. The CDR3 has 16 amino acids. The germline V gene encodes CDR1 SGHTS and CDR2 YDEGEE. The CDR3 spells CASSDNGHLSNQPQHF. The CDR3 DNA sequence: TGTGCCAGCAGCGATAACGGACACCTTAGCAATCAGCCCCAGCATTTT.

This chain uses TRBV6-6 with TRBJ1-5, with D unclear. CDR3 length equals 14 residues. The germline CDR1 and CDR2 sequences are MNHNY and SVGAGI (reference sequence). Trimming took off 1 base at V and 5 bases at J, with 9 bases between the two ends. The CDR3 reads CASSYWQVDQPQHF. Here the CDR3 DNA reads TGTGCCAGCAGTTACTGGCAGGTTGATCAGCCCCAGCATTTT.

V is TRBV7-2 and J is TRBJ2-5, with no clear D. CDR1 is SGHTA and CDR2 is FQGNSA in the germline V gene. The V end was cut by 5 bases, the J end by 0 bases, with 10 bases between. The CDR3 is 14 amino acids. CDR3 coding DNA: TGTGCCAGCAGCCTGGGCCGGTACCAAGAGACCCAGTACTTC. Translating it yields CASSLGRYQETQYF. Full variable domain (outside the CDR3, taken from reference TRBV7-2 and TRBJ2-5): GAGVSQSPSNKVTEKGKDVELRCDPISGHTALYWYRQSLGQGLEFLIYFQGNSAPDKSGLPSDRFSAERTGGSVSTLTIQRTQQEDSAVYLCASSLGRYQETQYFGPGTRLLVL.

The V and J genes are TRBV18 and TRBJ2-1; TRBD1 matches 9 bases. Germline values: CDR1 KGHSH, CDR2 LQKENI. The CDR3 loop spans 14 amino acids. J lost 6 bases, V lost 6 bases, and 6 bases had no gene match. In nucleotides, the CDR3 is TGTGCCAGCTCGCTCGGACAGGGGCCCAATGAGCAGTTCTTC. Translated, it gives CASSLGQGPNEQFF.

The chain has TRBV6-6 and TRBJ1-4; D might be TRBD1 (6 bases). This CDR3 spans 14 amino acids. V gave up 8 bases and J gave up 7 bases, with 17 bases separating them. The germline V gene has CDR1 MNHNY and CDR2 SVGAGI (reference sequence). The CDR3 nucleotides read TGTGCCAGCTCTGTTGGGGGCATAGGTGAAAAACTGTTTTTT. Translated, it gives CASSVGGIGEKLFF.

This chain uses TRBV11-3 with TRBJ2-2; the D gene is possibly TRBD1 (7 bases). In germline, CDR1 is SGHNT, CDR2 YENEEA. This CDR3 is 15 amino acids long. The V and J ends lost 5 bases and 4 bases respectively, with 14 bases between them. This chain's CDR3 is CASSPRGASTGELFF. The CDR3 region has the DNA TGTGCCAGCAGCCCCAGGGGGGCCAGCACCGGGGAGCTGTTTTTT.

This chain joins TRBV12-5 and TRBJ1-5; 7 bases are shared with TRBD1. V was clipped by 5 bases and J by 0 bases; unmatched bases: 16. Germline V lookup: CDR1 LGHNT, CDR2 FRNRAP. The CDR3 contains 19 residues. This chain's CDR3 is CASGVDRAGRFLSNQPQHF. The CDR3 region has the DNA TGTGCTAGTGGTGTAGACAGGGCCGGTCGTTTTCTTAGCAATCAGCCCCAGCATTTT.

This chain uses TRBV9 with TRBJ2-3, with 8 bases lining up with TRBD2. This CDR3 spans 15 amino acids. Germline trimming cut 2 bases from V and 6 bases from J; bases unmatched to any gene: 8. Looked up from germline, CDR1 is SGDLS and CDR2 is YYNGEE. Here the CDR3 reads CASSVGGTSADTQYF. The DNA for the CDR3 is TGTGCCAGCAGCGTTGGTGGGACTAGTGCCGATACGCAGTATTTT.

CDR3 protein: CASRGAGVQPQHF. The CDR3, as DNA: TGTGCCAGCAGAGGAGCAGGGGTTCAGCCCCAGCATTTT. The rearrangement links TRBV28 to TRBJ1-5; a possible D gene is TRBD1 (6 bases). The V gene's germline CDR1 is MDHEN and CDR2 SYDVKM. Trimming took off 6 bases at V and 6 bases at J, with 12 bases between the two ends. CDR3 size: 13 residues.

The chain joins TRBV28 to TRBJ2-1; unclear D gene. V lost 5 bases and J 0 bases, leaving 14 bases between the germline ends. CDR1 and CDR2 (germline): MDHEN, SYDVKM. The CDR3 has 16 residues. The CDR3 DNA follows: TGTGCCAGCAGTCTACCCGCAGCAAGCTCCTACAATGAGCAGTTCTTC. It translates to CASSLPAASSYNEQFF.

V is TRBV19 and J is TRBJ2-5; TRBD1 matches at 7 bases. V was pared by 5 bases and J by 3 bases, with 6 bases of the junction left unmatched. The germline CDR1 and CDR2 sequences are LNHDA and SQIVND (reference sequence). The CDR3 runs 14 residues. The CDR3 loop reads CASSPGQVKETQYF. The CDR3 DNA reads as TGTGCCAGTAGTCCAGGACAGGTGAAAGAGACCCAGTACTTC.

The chain couples TRBV7-8 to TRBJ2-1; D call uncertain. Germline CDR1 SGHVS, CDR2 FQNEAQ. This CDR3 region has 13 residues. The V end lost 0 bases, the J end lost 10 bases, and 10 bases lay between the germline ends. The CDR3 DNA reads TGTGCCAGCAGCTTAGCGCCCTCGACAGAGCAGTTCTTC. Amino acids: CASSLAPSTEQFF.

This rearrangement joins TRBV5-1 to TRBJ2-7; 15 bases agree with TRBD2. The germline V gene encodes CDR1 SGHRS and CDR2 YFSETQ. The ends lost 3 bases at V and 2 bases at J; junction bases unmatched: 0. The CDR3 totals 15 residues. The DNA of the CDR3 is TGCGCCAGCAGCTGGACTAGCGGGAGGGCCTACGAGCAGTACTTC. Its protein product is CASSWTSGRAYEQYF.

V usage is TRBV27 and J usage is TRBJ2-7, with 7 positions matching TRBD2. Per the germline V gene, CDR1 is MNHEY and CDR2 is SMNVEV (reference sequence). This CDR3 is built from 16 residues. J was trimmed by 5 bases and V by 6 bases; bases with no gene match: 16. CDR3 residues: CASSPGGGTAPNEQYF. The CDR3 DNA follows: TGTGCCAGCAGCCCTGGGGGAGGGACTGCGCCCAACGAGCAGTACTTC.

The rearrangement uses TRBV28 and TRBJ2-3, with D hard to call. The CDR3 spans 12 residues. V lost 5 bases and J lost 4, with 7 bases in between. Germline assignment: CDR1 MDHEN and CDR2 SYDVKM. The CDR3 region is CASSRAPDTQYF. DNA for the CDR3: TGTGCCAGCAGTAGGGCTCCAGATACGCAGTATTTT.

The gene calls are TRBV9 and TRBJ2-1, with unresolved D. The CDR3 extends over 13 amino acids. V was shortened by 4 bases and J by 13 bases, with 18 bases between the two germline ends. From germline, CDR1 is SGDLS and CDR2 YYNGEE. This CDR3 is CASSPQQSGLQFF. Written as DNA, the CDR3 is TGTGCCAGCAGCCCCCAGCAGAGTGGTTTACAGTTCTTC.

The chain carries TRBV7-2 and TRBJ1-2, with D perhaps TRBD1 (5 bases). The CDR3 spans 12 residues. V lost 2 bases and J lost 7, with 8 bases in between. Germline V gene sequence: CDR1 SGHTA, CDR2 FQGNSA. CDR3: CASSLRGSGYTF. The CDR3 nucleotides read TGTGCCAGCAGCTTACGGGGGTCTGGCTACACCTTC.

J is TRBJ2-3 and V is TRBV7-9; TRBD1 matches at 8 bases. The CDR3 has 17 amino acids. Germline lookup yields CDR1 SEHNR and CDR2 FQNEAQ (reference sequence). After removal of 1 base from V and 2 bases from J, the junction contained 8 bases not matched to a gene. CDR3 DNA: TGTGCCAGCAGCTTAGATGGCCAGGGGGCCTCCACAGATACGCAGTATTTT. Translated, it gives CASSLDGQGASTDTQYF. The entire variable domain, with the rest obtained from reference TRBV7-9 and TRBJ2-3, is as follows: DTGVSQNPRHKITKRGQNVTFRCDPISEHNRLYWYRQTLGQGPEFLTYFQNEAQLEKSRLLSDRFSAERPKGSFSTLEIQRTEQGDSAMYLCASSLDGQGASTDTQYFGPGTRLTVL.

The chain joins TRBV18 to TRBJ2-7; D possibly uses TRBD1 or TRBD2 (5 bases each). V was shortened by 6 bases and J by 2 bases, with 14 bases between the two germline ends. Germline V gives CDR1 KGHSH, CDR2 LQKENI. This CDR3 has 14 residues. CDR3 DNA: TGTGCCAGCTCCCCGAGTTCGGGGCCCTACGAGCAGTACTTC. Translation: CASSPSSGPYEQYF.